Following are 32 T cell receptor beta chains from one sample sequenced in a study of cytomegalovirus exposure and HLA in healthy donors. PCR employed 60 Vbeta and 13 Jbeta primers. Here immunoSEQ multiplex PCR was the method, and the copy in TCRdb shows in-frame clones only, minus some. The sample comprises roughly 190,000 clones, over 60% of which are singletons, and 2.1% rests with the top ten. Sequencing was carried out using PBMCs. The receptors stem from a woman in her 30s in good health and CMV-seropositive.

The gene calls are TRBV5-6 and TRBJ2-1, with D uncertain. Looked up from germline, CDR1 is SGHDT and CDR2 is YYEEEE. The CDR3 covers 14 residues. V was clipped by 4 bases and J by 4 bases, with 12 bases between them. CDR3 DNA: TGTGCCAGCAGCCCCCGATTCGGTTACAATGAGCAGTTCTTC. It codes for CASSPRFGYNEQFF.

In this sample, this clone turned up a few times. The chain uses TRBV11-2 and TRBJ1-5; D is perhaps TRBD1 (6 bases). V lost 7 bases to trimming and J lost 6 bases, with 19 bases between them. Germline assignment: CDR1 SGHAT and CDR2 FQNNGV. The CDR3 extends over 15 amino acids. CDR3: CASTLGGAVGQPQHF. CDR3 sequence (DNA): TGTGCCAGCACCCTCGGGGGGGCAGTCGGTCAGCCCCAGCATTTT.

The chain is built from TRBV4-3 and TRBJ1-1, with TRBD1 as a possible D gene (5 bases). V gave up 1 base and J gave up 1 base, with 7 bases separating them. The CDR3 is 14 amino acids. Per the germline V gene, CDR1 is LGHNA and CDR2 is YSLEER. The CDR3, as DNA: TGCGCCAGCAGCCAAGGGACAAGGAACACTGAAGCTTTCTTT. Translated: CASSQGTRNTEAFF.

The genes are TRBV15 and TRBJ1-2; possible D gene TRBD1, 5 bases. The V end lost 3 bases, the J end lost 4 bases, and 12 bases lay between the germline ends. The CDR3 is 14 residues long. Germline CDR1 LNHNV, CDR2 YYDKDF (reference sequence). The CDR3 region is CATSSAHTGYGYTF. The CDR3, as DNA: TGTGCCACCAGCAGTGCGCACACAGGCTATGGCTACACCTTC.

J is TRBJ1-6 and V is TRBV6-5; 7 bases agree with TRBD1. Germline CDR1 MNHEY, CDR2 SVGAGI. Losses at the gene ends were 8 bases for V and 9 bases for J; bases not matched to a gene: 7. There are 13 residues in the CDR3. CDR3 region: CASQTGRGSPLHF. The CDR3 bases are TGTGCCAGCCAGACAGGGAGAGGTTCACCCCTCCACTTT.

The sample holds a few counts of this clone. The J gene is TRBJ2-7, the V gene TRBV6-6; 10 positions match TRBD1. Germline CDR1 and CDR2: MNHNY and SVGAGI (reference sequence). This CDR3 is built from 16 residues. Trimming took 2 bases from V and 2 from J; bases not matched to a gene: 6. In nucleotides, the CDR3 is TGTGCCAGCAGTTACCTCGGGACAGGGGCAACCTACGAGCAGTACTTC. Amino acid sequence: CASSYLGTGATYEQYF.

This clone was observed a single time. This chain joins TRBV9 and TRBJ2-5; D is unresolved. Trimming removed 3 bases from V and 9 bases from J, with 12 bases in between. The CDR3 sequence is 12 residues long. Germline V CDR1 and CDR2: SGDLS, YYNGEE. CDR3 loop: CASSATKSPQYF. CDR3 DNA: TGTGCCAGCAGCGCTACGAAGAGTCCCCAGTACTTC. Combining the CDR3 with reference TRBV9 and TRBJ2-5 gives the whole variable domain DSGVTQTPKHLITATGQRVTLRCSPRSGDLSVYWYQQSLDQGLQFLIQYYNGEERAKGNILERFSAQQFPDLHSELNLSSLELGDSALYFCASSATKSPQYFGPGTRLLVL.

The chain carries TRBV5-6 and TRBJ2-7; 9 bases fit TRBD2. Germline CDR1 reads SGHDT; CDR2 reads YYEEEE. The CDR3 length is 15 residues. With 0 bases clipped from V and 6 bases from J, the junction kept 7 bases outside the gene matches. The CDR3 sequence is CASSLVLGLASEQYF. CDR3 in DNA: TGTGCCAGCAGCTTGGTTCTGGGACTAGCCTCCGAGCAGTACTTC.

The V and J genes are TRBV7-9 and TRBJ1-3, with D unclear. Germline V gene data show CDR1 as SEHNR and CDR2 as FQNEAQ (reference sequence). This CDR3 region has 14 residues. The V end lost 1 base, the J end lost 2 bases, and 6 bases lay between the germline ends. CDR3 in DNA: TGTGCCAGCAGCTTAGGTGGAGCTGGAAACACCATATATTTT. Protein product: CASSLGGAGNTIYF.

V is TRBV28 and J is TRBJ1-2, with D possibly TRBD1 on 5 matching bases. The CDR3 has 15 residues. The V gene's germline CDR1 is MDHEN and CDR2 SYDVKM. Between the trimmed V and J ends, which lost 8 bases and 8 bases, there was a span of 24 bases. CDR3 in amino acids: CASSSPSQGPWGYTF. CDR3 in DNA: TGTGCCAGCTCGTCTCCATCCCAGGGTCCTTGGGGCTACACCTTC.

CDR3 loop: CASSLTGGPSYEQYF. CDR3 sequence (DNA): TGTGCCAGCAGCCTGACAGGGGGACCATCCTACGAGCAGTACTTC. The V and J genes are TRBV28 and TRBJ2-7; 9 bases align to TRBD1. Looked up from germline, CDR1 is MDHEN and CDR2 is SYDVKM. The CDR3 is 15 residues long. J was trimmed by 1 base and V by 6 bases; bases with no gene match: 7.

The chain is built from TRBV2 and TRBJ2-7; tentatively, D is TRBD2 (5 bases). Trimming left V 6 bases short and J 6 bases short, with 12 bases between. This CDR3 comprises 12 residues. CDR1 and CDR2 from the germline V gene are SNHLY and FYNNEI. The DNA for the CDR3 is TGTGCCAGCAGAGGCAGCGGTCCCGAGCAGTACTTC. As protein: CASRGSGPEQYF.

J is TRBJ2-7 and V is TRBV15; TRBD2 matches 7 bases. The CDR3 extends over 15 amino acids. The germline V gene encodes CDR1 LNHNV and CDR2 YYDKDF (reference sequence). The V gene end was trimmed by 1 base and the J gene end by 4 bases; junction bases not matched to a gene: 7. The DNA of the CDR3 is TGTGCCACCAGCAGAGGCGGGGGTCTGGGGTACGAGCAGTACTTC. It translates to CATSRGGGLGYEQYF. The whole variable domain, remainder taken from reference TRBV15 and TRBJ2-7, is DAMVIQNPRYQVTQFGKPVTLSCSQTLNHNVMYWYQQKSSQAPKLLFHYYDKDFNNEADTPDNFQSRRPNTSFCFLDIRSPGLGDTAMYLCATSRGGGLGYEQYFGPGTRLTVT.

The CDR3, as DNA: TGTGCCAGCGGATGGGACAGGGCGAGCAATCAGCCCCAGCATTTT. It translates to CASGWDRASNQPQHF. The V call is TRBV28, the J call TRBJ1-5; the match to TRBD1 covers 9 bases. The CDR3 loop spans 15 amino acids. The V and J ends lost 8 bases and 1 base, in that order; junction bases with no gene match: 6. Germline-derived CDR1 and CDR2 are MDHEN and SYDVKM.

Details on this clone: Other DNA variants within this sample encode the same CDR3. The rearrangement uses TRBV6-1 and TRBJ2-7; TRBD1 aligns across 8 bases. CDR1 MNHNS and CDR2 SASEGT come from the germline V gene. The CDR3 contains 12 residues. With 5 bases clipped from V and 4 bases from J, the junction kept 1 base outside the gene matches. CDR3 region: CASSQGAYEQYF. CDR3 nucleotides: TGTGCCAGCAGTCAGGGGGCTTACGAGCAGTACTTC.

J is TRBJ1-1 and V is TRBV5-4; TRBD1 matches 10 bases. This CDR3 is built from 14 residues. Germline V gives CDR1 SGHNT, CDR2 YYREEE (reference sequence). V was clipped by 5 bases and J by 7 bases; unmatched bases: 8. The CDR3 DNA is TGTGCCAGCAGGACAGGGACAGGGGTGAGTGAAGCTTTCTTT. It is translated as CASRTGTGVSEAFF.

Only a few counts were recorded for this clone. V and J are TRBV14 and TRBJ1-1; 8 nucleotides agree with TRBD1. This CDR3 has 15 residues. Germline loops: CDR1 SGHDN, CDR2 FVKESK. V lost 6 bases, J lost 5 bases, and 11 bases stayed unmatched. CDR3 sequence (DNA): TGTGCCAGCAGTAAATTGGACAGGGAGAGGACTGAAGCTTTCTTT. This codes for CASSKLDRERTEAFF.

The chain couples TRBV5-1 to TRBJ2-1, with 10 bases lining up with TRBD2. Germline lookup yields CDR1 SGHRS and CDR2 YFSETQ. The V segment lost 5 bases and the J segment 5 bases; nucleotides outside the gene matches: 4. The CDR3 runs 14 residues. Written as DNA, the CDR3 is TGCGCCAGCAGTTACACTAGCGGGAACAATGAGCAGTTCTTC. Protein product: CASSYTSGNNEQFF.

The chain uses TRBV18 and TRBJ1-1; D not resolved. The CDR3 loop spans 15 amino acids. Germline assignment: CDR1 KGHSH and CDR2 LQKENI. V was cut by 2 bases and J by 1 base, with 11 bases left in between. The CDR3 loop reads CASSPMQARNTEAFF. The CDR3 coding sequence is TGTGCCAGCTCACCAATGCAGGCCCGGAACACTGAAGCTTTCTTT.

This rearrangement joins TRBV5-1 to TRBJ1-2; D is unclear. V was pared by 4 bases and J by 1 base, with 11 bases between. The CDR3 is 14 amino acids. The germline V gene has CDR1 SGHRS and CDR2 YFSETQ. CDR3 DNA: TGCGCCAGCAGCCCCTACCAGGATAACTATGGCTACACCTTC. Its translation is CASSPYQDNYGYTF.

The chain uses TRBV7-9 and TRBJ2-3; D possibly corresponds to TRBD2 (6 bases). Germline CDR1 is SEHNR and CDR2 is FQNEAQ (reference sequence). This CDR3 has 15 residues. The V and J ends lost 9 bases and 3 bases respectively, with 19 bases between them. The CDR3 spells CASPMSGTQTDTQYF. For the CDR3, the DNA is TGTGCCAGTCCGATGTCCGGGACTCAAACAGATACGCAGTATTTT.

CDR3 protein: CASSLAAGTHYEQYF. The CDR3 coding sequence is TGCGCCAGCAGCTTGGCCGCCGGGACTCACTACGAGCAGTACTTC. This chain uses TRBV5-1 with TRBJ2-7; possibly TRBD2 for D (6 bases). This CDR3 is built from 15 residues. The germline V gene has CDR1 SGHRS and CDR2 YFSETQ. Trimming took 0 bases from V and 3 from J, leaving 13 bases between them.

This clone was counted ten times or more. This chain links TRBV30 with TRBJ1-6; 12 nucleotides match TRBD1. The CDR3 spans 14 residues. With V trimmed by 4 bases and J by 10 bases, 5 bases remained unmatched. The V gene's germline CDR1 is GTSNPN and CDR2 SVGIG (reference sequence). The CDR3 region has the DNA TGTGCCTGGACGGCGGGGACAGGGGGCTCACCCCTCCACTTT. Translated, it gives CAWTAGTGGSPLHF.

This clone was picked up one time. CDR3 sequence: CAWSSVAGGTQYF. In nucleotides, the CDR3 is TGTGCCTGGAGTAGTGTAGCGGGAGGGACCCAGTACTTC. The V and J genes are TRBV30 and TRBJ2-5; 10 bases align to TRBD2. V lost 2 bases to trimming and J lost 7 bases; unmatched junction nucleotides: 4. Germline V gives CDR1 GTSNPN, CDR2 SVGIG (reference sequence). There are 13 residues in the CDR3.

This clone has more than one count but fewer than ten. DNA for the CDR3: TGTGCCAGCGGAACTATGGCCGGCTACACCTTC. Encoded protein: CASGTMAGYTF. The chain links TRBV25-1 to TRBJ1-2; no definite D call. The germline V gene has CDR1 MGHDK and CDR2 SYGVNS. Trimming removed 8 bases at V and 8 bases at J, with 12 bases between. The length of the CDR3 is 11 residues.

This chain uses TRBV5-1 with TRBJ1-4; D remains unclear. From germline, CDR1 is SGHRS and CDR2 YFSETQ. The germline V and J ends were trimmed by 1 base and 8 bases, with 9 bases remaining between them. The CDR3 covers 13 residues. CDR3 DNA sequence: TGCGCCAGCAGCTTGTCCCCTCTGGAAAAACTGTTTTTT. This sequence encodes CASSLSPLEKLFF.

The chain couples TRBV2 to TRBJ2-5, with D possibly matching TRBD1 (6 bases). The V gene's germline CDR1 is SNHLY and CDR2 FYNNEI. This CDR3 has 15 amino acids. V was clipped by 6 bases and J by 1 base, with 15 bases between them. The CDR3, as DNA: TGTGCCAGCAGCTACTACCGGGACATCCAAGAGACCCAGTACTTC. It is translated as CASSYYRDIQETQYF.

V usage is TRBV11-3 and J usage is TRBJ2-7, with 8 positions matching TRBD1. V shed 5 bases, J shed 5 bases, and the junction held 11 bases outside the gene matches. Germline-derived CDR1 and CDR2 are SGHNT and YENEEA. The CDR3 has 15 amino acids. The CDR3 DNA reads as TGTGCCAGCAGCCGCCGGACAGGGCCCATCCACGAGCAGTACTTC. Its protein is CASSRRTGPIHEQYF.

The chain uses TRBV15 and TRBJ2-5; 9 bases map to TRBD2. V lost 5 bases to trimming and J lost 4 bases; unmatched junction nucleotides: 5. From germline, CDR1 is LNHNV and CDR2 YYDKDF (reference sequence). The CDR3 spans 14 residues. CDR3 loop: CATSQRRGGETQYF. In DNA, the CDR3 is TGTGCCACCAGCCAGAGGCGGGGGGGAGAGACCCAGTACTTC.

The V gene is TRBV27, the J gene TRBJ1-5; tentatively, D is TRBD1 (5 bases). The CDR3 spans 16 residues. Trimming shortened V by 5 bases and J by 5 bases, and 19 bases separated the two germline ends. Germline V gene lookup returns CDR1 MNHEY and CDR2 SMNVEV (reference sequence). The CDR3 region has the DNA TGTGCCAGCAGTCCACATCGATCAGGGTTGGATCAGCCCCAGCATTTT. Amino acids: CASSPHRSGLDQPQHF.

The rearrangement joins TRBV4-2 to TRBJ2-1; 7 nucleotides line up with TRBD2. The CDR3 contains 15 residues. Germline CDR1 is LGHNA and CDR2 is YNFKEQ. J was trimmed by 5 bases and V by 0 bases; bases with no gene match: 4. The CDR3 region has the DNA TGTGCCAGCAGCCAAGAAGGAGGGAGGGACAATGAGCAGTTCTTC. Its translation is CASSQEGGRDNEQFF.

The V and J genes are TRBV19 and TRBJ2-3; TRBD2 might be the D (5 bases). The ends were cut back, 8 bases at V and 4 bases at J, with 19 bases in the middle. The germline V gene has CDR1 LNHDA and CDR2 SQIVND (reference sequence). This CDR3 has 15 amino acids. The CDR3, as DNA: TGTGCCAGTCGTCGGGCTAGCAATAGCCCAGATACGCAGTATTTT. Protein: CASRRASNSPDTQYF.